One T cell receptor beta chain is described in this entry. What it binds is not known. This entry comes from a study of T cell responses to AZD1222 COVID-19 vaccine. Across the whole study: Pooling was applied to second doses at about 4 or about 12 weeks.

The CDR3 is made up of 15 amino acids. CDR1 is SEHNR and CDR2 is FQNEAQ in the germline V gene (reference sequence). V was cut by 6 bases and J by 2 bases, with 17 bases left in between. Study-wide results and caveats: Sampling captured repertoires only after the peak T cell response. Of spike-specific TCRs, nearly half reportedly target regions left unmutated in variants. In a largely white British group with more females than males, clonal diversity was possibly underestimated.

TCRdb's copy holds only in-frame clones and misses some; the assay was immunoSEQ multiplex PCR. Of about 150,000 clones detected, about nine tenths appear once; the ten largest clones hold roughly 1.3%. The TCR sequence derives from an adult in good health. Sequencing used peripheral blood, obtained on day 0 of AZD1222 vaccination. V is TRBV7-9 and J is TRBJ2-7; weak D call: TRBD2 (5 bases). For the CDR3, the DNA is TGTGCCAGCAGATCCGGGTCCCTGACTACCTACGAGCAGTACTTC. Protein: CASRSGSLTTYEQYF.